Below are 5 T cell receptor beta chains sequenced from a single sample in a study of early stage breast cancer tumors (dated by TCRdb to 2017 to 2019). Libraries were constructed by the immunoSEQ multiplex PCR assay. Not all clones reach the TCRdb copy of this immuneACCESS table, which keeps in-frame sequences only. Checked studies attribute under half of the gap to unresolved V genes and leave the rest unexplained. Within this sample are around 30,000 clones, with roughly four fifths of them counted one time only. The leading ten clones occupy 10% of the sample. The sequencing sample was made of breast tumor tissue. These receptors all come from a person aged 30 to 39 with breast cancer.

V and J are TRBV5-1 and TRBJ2-1; 7 bases are a match to TRBD1. This CDR3 region has 14 residues. The germline V gene has CDR1 SGHRS and CDR2 YFSETQ. Trimming removed 6 bases from V and 5 bases from J; junction bases left unmatched: 8. As DNA, the CDR3 is TGCGCCAGCAAGGGGGCCCACTATAACAATGAGCAGTTCTTC. Amino acid sequence: CASKGAHYNNEQFF.

The genes are TRBV6-1 and TRBJ1-2; D unclear. Between the trimmed V and J ends, which lost 7 bases and 4 bases, there was a span of 13 bases. This CDR3 region has 13 residues. Germline CDR1 reads MNHNS; CDR2 reads SASEGT. In DNA form, the CDR3 reads TGTGCCAGCAAACCGACCCTGGGCTATGGCTACACCTTC. Encoded protein: CASKPTLGYGYTF.

The rearrangement links TRBV5-4 to TRBJ2-5; unclear D gene. This CDR3 region has 14 residues. Germline-derived CDR1 and CDR2 are SGHNT and YYREEE (reference sequence). V lost 4 bases and J 5 bases, leaving 15 bases between the germline ends. CDR3 region: CASSVSGGRETQYF. CDR3 coding DNA: TGTGCCAGCAGCGTGTCCGGTGGGCGGGAGACCCAGTACTTC.

This clone showed up just a few times. The chain recombines TRBV10-1 with TRBJ2-3, with D maybe TRBD2 (5 bases). The CDR3 length is 15 residues. V lost 6 bases to trimming and J lost 6 bases, with 19 bases between them. The V gene's germline CDR1 is WNHNN and CDR2 SYGVQD (reference sequence). CDR3 residues: CASSSDREFRDTQYF. The CDR3 coding sequence is TGCGCCAGCAGCTCTGACCGGGAATTCAGGGATACGCAGTATTTT.

The V gene is TRBV6-1, the J gene TRBJ1-1; D not certain. Deletions cut 3 bases from V and 1 base from J, with 9 bases between. Per the germline V gene, CDR1 is MNHNS and CDR2 is SASEGT. The CDR3 runs 14 residues. The DNA of the CDR3 is TGTGCCAGCAGTGAGCTACATACGAACACTGAAGCTTTCTTT. Encoded protein: CASSELHTNTEAFF.